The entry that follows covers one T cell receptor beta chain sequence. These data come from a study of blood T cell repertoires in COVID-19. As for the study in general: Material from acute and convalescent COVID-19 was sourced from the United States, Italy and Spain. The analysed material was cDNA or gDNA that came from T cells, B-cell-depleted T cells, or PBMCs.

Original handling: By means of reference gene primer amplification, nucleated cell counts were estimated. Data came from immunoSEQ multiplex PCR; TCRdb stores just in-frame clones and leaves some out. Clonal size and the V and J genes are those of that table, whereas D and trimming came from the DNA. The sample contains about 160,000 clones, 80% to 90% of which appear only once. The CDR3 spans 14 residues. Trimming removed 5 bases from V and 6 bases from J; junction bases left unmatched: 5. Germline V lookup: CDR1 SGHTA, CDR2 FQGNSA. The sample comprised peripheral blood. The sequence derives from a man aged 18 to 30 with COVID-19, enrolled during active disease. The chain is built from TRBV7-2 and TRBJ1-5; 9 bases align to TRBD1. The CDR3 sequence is CASSLDRGTQPQHF. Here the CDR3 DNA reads TGTGCCAGCAGCCTAGACAGGGGGACTCAGCCCCAGCATTTT.